This TCR beta chain originates from a study of cytomegalovirus exposure and HLA in healthy donors. Study-level background: Early released data comprised 80 million or so unique TCRs from HLA-typed donors.

Details on this clone: Its antigen remains unknown.

PCR involved 60 Vbeta and 13 Jbeta primers. Sequencing used immunoSEQ multiplex PCR; TCRdb keeps in-frame clones, though not all of them. The sample shows some 35,000 clones, 53% of them seen only once. Looked up from germline, CDR1 is SGHRS and CDR2 is YFSETQ. Trimming cost V 0 bases and J 0 bases; bases outside gene matches: 7. This CDR3 spans 17 amino acids. Whole-study findings and limits: Investigators reported 150 to 200 TCR beta chains as tied to cytomegalovirus.

Sequenced input: PBMCs. The clonotype was recovered from a woman aged 40 to 49 in good health and CMV-seropositive. The J gene is TRBJ2-7, the V gene TRBV5-1; 9 bases line up with TRBD2. CDR3 coding DNA: TGCGCCAGCAGCTTGGGAGCTAGCGGGGCAAGCTCCTACGAGCAGTACTTC. Encoded protein: CASSLGASGASSYEQYF.